The rows below give T cell receptor beta chains drawn from one sample of a study of blood T cells in healthy people across ages. TCRdb re-called the 5' RACE reads through MiXCR, storing one row per CDR3 protein. This table holds about 1 million distinct CDR3 sequences, around 45% found once. The specimen sequenced was blood. The receptors here all came from a woman between 55 and 75 years old in good health. The CDR3 runs from the conserved cysteine through the conserved F or W. The D gene is left open where the match is weak. Clone size is not always given. Where it is, it says once, few, many or a class for expanded clones.

>TRBJ2-7|TRBV7-9|few|-
CASSSPRGPNFYEQYF
TGTGCCAGCAGCTCCCCGAGGGGACCAAACTTCTACGAGCAGTACTTC
>TRBJ2-5|TRBV7-7|-|-
CASSPDGGRLETQYF
TGTGCCAGCAGCCCCGATGGGGGGCGCTTAGAGACCCAGTACTTC
>TRBJ2-3|TRBV29-1|-|-
CSVEAESTDTQYF
TGCAGCGTGGAGGCCGAAAGCACAGATACGCAGTATTTT
>TRBJ2-3|TRBV15|-|-
CATSPETDTQYF
TGTGCCACCAGCCCCGAGACAGATACGCAGTATTTT
>TRBJ2-7|TRBV27|few|TRBD1
CASSYLDRWYEQYF
TGTGCCAGCAGTTACCTGGACAGGTGGTACGAGCAGTACTTC
>TRBJ1-2|TRBV28|-|-
CASSNLDGYGYTF
TGTGCCAGCAGTAACCTGGACGGATATGGCTACACCTTC
>TRBJ1-5|TRBV9|few|-
CASSVDVNGRPQHF
TGTGCCAGCAGCGTAGATGTAAACGGGCGGCCCCAGCATTTT
>TRBJ1-5|TRBV27|few|-
CASSSDRYSNQPQHF
TGTGCCAGCAGTTCGGACCGATATAGCAATCAGCCCCAGCATTTT
>TRBJ1-5|TRBV5-6|-|-
CASSLALYSNQPQHF
TGTGCCAGCAGCTTGGCCTTGTATAGCAATCAGCCCCAGCATTTT
>TRBJ2-7|TRBV10-3|few|TRBD2
CAISAGGRNSYEQYF
TGTGCCATCAGTGCTGGCGGGAGGAACTCCTACGAGCAGTACTTC
>TRBJ2-5|TRBV10-2|few|-
CASSGNWGPPRIQETQYF
TGCGCCAGCAGTGGGAACTGGGGGCCCCCTCGTATCCAAGAGACCCAGTACTTC
>TRBJ1-1|TRBV27|few|-
CASSSLATVTHTEAFF
TGTGCCAGCAGTTCACTTGCTACGGTCACACACACTGAAGCTTTCTTT
>TRBJ2-1|TRBV2|-|-
CASSEWVGENQETQFF
TGTGCCAGCAGTGAATGGGTCGGGGAGAACCAAGAGACCCAGTTCTTC
>TRBJ2-7|TRBV29-1|-|TRBD2
CSVEFPSGSYEQYF
TGCAGCGTTGAGTTCCCTAGCGGCTCCTACGAGCAGTACTTC
>TRBJ2-5|TRBV29-1|few|-
CSVGEGAASGETQYF
TGCAGCGTTGGGGAGGGGGCAGCTTCAGGGGAGACCCAGTACTTC
>TRBJ2-3|TRBV11-2|-|TRBD2
CASSLRAGDFTDTQYF
TGTGCCAGCAGCTTACGAGCGGGAGATTTCACAGATACGCAGTATTTT
>TRBJ2-7|TRBV6-5|-|-
CASSKTGTPWDEQYF
TGTGCCAGCAGTAAAACCGGGACCCCATGGGACGAGCAGTACTTC
>TRBJ1-5|TRBV25-1|-|-
CASTLLMPQHF
TGTGCCAGCACCCTCCTAATGCCCCAGCATTTT
>TRBJ1-2|TRBV29-1|-|-
CSAGGGRDGYTF
TGCAGCGCCGGGGGAGGACGGGATGGCTACACCTTC
>TRBJ2-7|TRBV20-1|few|TRBD1
CSASPGQGSYEQYF
TGCAGTGCTAGTCCCGGACAGGGTAGCTACGAGCAGTACTTC
>TRBJ2-7|TRBV3-1|few|TRBD1
CASSRLDRAYEQYF
TGTGCCAGCAGCCGACTGGACAGGGCGTACGAGCAGTACTTC
>TRBJ2-3|TRBV12-3/TRBV12-4|-|TRBD2
CASSFPASGTDTQYF
TGTGCCAGCAGTTTCCCGGCTAGCGGGACAGATACGCAGTATTTT
>TRBJ2-7|TRBV20-1|few|TRBD2
CSASMPGAFLAGGRISYEQYF
TGCAGTGCTAGTATGCCGGGGGCCTTTCTAGCGGGAGGGAGAATCTCCTACGAGCAGTACTTC
>TRBJ2-7|TRBV6-5|many|TRBD2
CASSPSGSIYEQYF
TGTGCCAGCAGTCCTAGCGGGAGTATCTACGAGCAGTACTTC
>TRBJ2-4|TRBV12-3/TRBV12-4|few|-
CASSFGSRIQYF
TGTGCCAGCAGTTTTGGCAGCCGCATTCAGTACTTC
>TRBJ2-7|TRBV27|-|-
CASSLSGENYDEQYF
TGTGCCAGCAGTTTATCCGGGGAAAACTACGACGAGCAGTACTTC
>TRBJ2-3|TRBV20-1|few|-
CSARPYGDTQYF
TGCAGTGCTAGGCCTTATGGGGATACGCAGTATTTT
>TRBJ2-5|TRBV7-8|-|-
CASSSRAEGTQYF
TGTGCCAGCAGCTCCCGGGCGGAGGGGACCCAGTACTTC
>TRBJ2-7|TRBV11-2|-|-
CASSFAGQTYEQYF
TGTGCCAGCAGCTTTGCGGGACAGACCTACGAGCAGTACTTC
>TRBJ2-7|TRBV10-1|-|-
CARSRDIYYEQYF
TGCGCCAGGAGCCGGGACATTTACTACGAGCAGTACTTC
>TRBJ2-1|TRBV5-6|few|-
CASSLMGRFNEQFF
TGTGCCAGCAGCTTAATGGGTAGATTCAATGAGCAGTTCTTC
>TRBJ1-2|TRBV11-2|few|-
CASSFSGDYGYTF
TGTGCCAGCAGCTTCAGTGGGGACTATGGCTACACCTTC
>TRBJ2-1|TRBV20-1|few|-
CSASAGNKIYNEQFF
TGCAGTGCTAGTGCGGGAAATAAGATCTACAATGAGCAGTTCTTC
>TRBJ2-7|TRBV27|-|TRBD1
CASRRAGQGMGYEQYF
TGTGCCAGCAGGCGAGCAGGACAGGGAATGGGGTACGAGCAGTACTTC
>TRBJ2-6|TRBV25-1|many|-
CASRNEGGDSGANVLTF
TGTGCCAGCAGGAATGAGGGGGGTGACTCTGGGGCCAACGTCCTGACTTTC
>TRBJ2-6|TRBV6-1|-|TRBD1
CASRGQGAGANVLTF
TGTGCCAGCAGGGGTCAGGGGGCCGGGGCCAACGTCCTGACTTTC
>TRBJ2-7|TRBV5-1|-|-
CASSPGDSGYEQYF
TGCGCCAGCAGCCCGGGGGACTCGGGTTACGAGCAGTACTTC
>TRBJ2-7|TRBV12-3/TRBV12-4|-|TRBD1
CASSLTGQRYEQYF
TGTGCCAGCAGTTTAACGGGACAGAGATACGAGCAGTACTTC
>TRBJ2-7|TRBV20-1|few|TRBD1
CSAQPGQGNEQYF
TGCAGTGCTCAACCGGGACAGGGGAACGAGCAGTACTTC
>TRBJ2-2|TRBV7-6|-|-
CASSPDATGELFF
TGTGCCAGCAGCCCGGACGCGACCGGGGAGCTGTTTTTT
>TRBJ2-7|TRBV7-2|few|TRBD1
CASSLVIGQGGEQYF
TGTGCCAGCAGCTTAGTTATCGGACAGGGAGGCGAGCAGTACTTC
>TRBJ2-7|TRBV7-9|few|-
CASTSREGTYEQYF
TGTGCCAGCACCTCCCGGGAAGGCACCTACGAGCAGTACTTC